A selection of T cell receptor beta chains follows, all from one sample in a study of CD8+ T cells in alopecia areata. Data came from immunoSEQ multiplex PCR; TCRdb stores just in-frame clones and leaves some out. The data show 190,000 or so clones, about 60% seen once. The material sequenced was CD8+ T cells sorted from blood, taken at week 24, from a patient treated with tofacitinib. These receptors were taken from a human donor with alopecia areata. The CDR3 runs from the conserved cysteine through the conserved F or W. D genes are given only for firm matches. Size tells how often a clone was seen (once, few, many) or the class of an expanded clone, and some rows leave it out.

d_call j_call clone_size v_call cdr3_aa cdr3_nt
TRBD1 TRBJ1-4 . TRBV7-9 CASSPRPQGQINEKLFF TGTGCCAGCAGCCCTCGGCCCCAGGGACAGATTAATGAAAAACTGTTTTTT
. TRBJ1-4 . TRBV5-1 CASSAAGAATNEKLFF TGCGCCAGCAGCGCCGCCGGGGCAGCAACTAATGAAAAACTGTTTTTT
. TRBJ2-1 . TRBV2 CASSTSNEQFF TGTGCCAGCAGTACCAGTAATGAGCAGTTCTTC
TRBD1 TRBJ1-4 . TRBV30 CALNRGHGEKLFF TGTGCCTTAAACAGGGGGCATGGTGAAAAACTGTTTTTT
. TRBJ2-7 . TRBV5-1 CASSLGLFYEQYF TGCGCCAGCAGCTTGGGCCTCTTCTACGAGCAGTACTTC
TRBD1 TRBJ2-1 few TRBV2 CASSEGQGGNEQFF TGTGCCAGCAGTGAAGGACAGGGGGGCAATGAGCAGTTCTTC
TRBD1 TRBJ2-4 . TRBV7-6 CASSPSGGHIQYF TGTGCCAGCAGCCCCTCAGGGGGCCACATTCAGTACTTC
TRBD1 TRBJ2-2 . TRBV29-1 CSVEAGTANTGELFF TGCAGCGTTGAGGCAGGGACAGCTAACACCGGGGAGCTGTTTTTT
. TRBJ1-1 . TRBV4-1 CASSQGPNTEAFF TGCGCCAGCAGCCAAGGACCGAACACTGAAGCTTTCTTT
TRBD2 TRBJ2-1 . TRBV10-2 CASSVSSGAYNEQFF TGCGCCAGCAGTGTATCTAGCGGGGCTTACAATGAGCAGTTCTTC
TRBD1 TRBJ2-7 once TRBV27 CASRRSGQIYEQYF TGTGCCAGCAGAAGGTCGGGACAGATCTACGAGCAGTACTTC
. TRBJ2-5 . TRBV9 CASSSRDSQETQYF TGTGCCAGCAGCTCACGGGACTCTCAAGAGACCCAGTACTTC
. TRBJ2-1 few TRBV7-2 CASSLGTPDNEQFF TGTGCCAGCAGCTTAGGGACTCCCGACAATGAGCAGTTCTTC
TRBD2 TRBJ2-5 . TRBV25-1 CASGPTSGGTQETQYF TGTGCCAGCGGACCGACTAGCGGGGGAACACAAGAGACCCAGTACTTC
TRBD1 TRBJ1-2 . TRBV23-1 CASSQCWDRAAPRSNYGYTF TGCGCCAGCAGTCAATGTTGGGACAGGGCGGCCCCACGGTCTAACTATGGCTACACCTTC
. TRBJ2-7 . TRBV6-4 CAPYPGRGDEQYF TGTGCCCCCTATCCGGGCCGTGGGGACGAGCAGTACTTC
TRBD1 TRBJ2-5 . TRBV7-8 CASSGTGQETQYF TGTGCCAGCAGCGGGACAGGGCAAGAGACCCAGTACTTC
TRBD2 TRBJ2-3 . TRBV4-1 CASSQDGTSGGDTQYF TGCGCCAGCAGCCAAGACGGGACTAGCGGGGGAGATACGCAGTATTTT
. TRBJ1-1 . TRBV6-5 CASVQNTEAFF TGTGCCAGCGTTCAGAACACTGAAGCTTTCTTT
. TRBJ2-3 once TRBV5-1 CASSLDLGGATDTQYF TGCGCCAGCAGCTTGGATCTAGGGGGGGCCACAGATACGCAGTATTTT
. TRBJ1-1 . TRBV5-1 CASSLAGSSEAFF TGCGCCAGCAGCTTGGCAGGGTCGTCTGAAGCTTTCTTT
. TRBJ2-4 few TRBV27 CASSLGGENIQYF TGTGCCAGCAGCCTCGGGGGTGAGAACATTCAGTACTTC
. TRBJ1-2 few TRBV29-1 CSVEDRTGLVGYTF TGCAGCGTTGAAGACCGCACAGGCTTGGTTGGCTACACCTTC
. TRBJ1-4 . TRBV30 CAWREGGLREKLFF TGTGCCTGGAGGGAAGGGGGGTTACGGGAAAAACTGTTTTTT
. TRBJ1-2 few TRBV5-6 CASSSEGPYGYTF TGTGCCAGCAGCTCCGAGGGGCCCTATGGCTACACCTTC
. TRBJ1-2 once TRBV6-6 CASSSTSNYGYTF TGTGCCAGCAGTTCCACATCTAACTATGGCTACACCTTC
. TRBJ2-7 . TRBV19 CASSTSFEQYF TGTGCCAGTAGTACTAGTTTCGAGCAGTACTTC
. TRBJ2-2 . TRBV19 CAGTDANTGELFF TGTGCCGGGACGGACGCGAACACCGGGGAGCTGTTTTTT
. TRBJ1-1 . TRBV5-1 CASSPTGGNTEAFF TGCGCCAGCAGCCCGACCGGGGGGAACACTGAAGCTTTCTTT
. TRBJ2-1 . TRBV19 CASSIGQIYNEQFF TGTGCCAGTAGTATAGGGCAGATCTACAATGAGCAGTTCTTC
. TRBJ1-5 . TRBV9 CASSVPGEPQHF TGTGCCAGCAGCGTCCCAGGGGAGCCCCAGCATTTT
. TRBJ1-1 . TRBV27 CATLARSEAFF TGTGCCACCTTGGCCCGGTCTGAAGCTTTCTTT
. TRBJ1-1 . TRBV5-6 CASSYALEAFF TGTGCCAGCAGCTACGCCCTTGAAGCTTTCTTT
TRBD1 TRBJ2-7 . TRBV10-2 CASTTRQGSYHEQYF TGCGCCAGCACTACCCGACAGGGGTCTTACCACGAGCAGTACTTC
. TRBJ1-1 . TRBV7-6 CASSLAPFVGTEAFF TGTGCCAGCAGCTTGGCTCCCTTCGTCGGCACTGAAGCTTTCTTT
TRBD1 TRBJ1-5 . TRBV7-8 CASSPTGYQPQHF TGTGCCAGCAGCCCGACAGGGTATCAGCCCCAGCATTTT
. TRBJ1-2 few TRBV7-9 CASRPKDTALYGYTF TGTGCCAGCAGACCCAAGGACACAGCCTTGTATGGCTACACCTTC
. TRBJ2-3 . TRBV10-3 CATSPTDTQYF TGTGCCACCTCTCCCACAGATACGCAGTATTTT
. TRBJ2-7 . TRBV7-2 CASSPIPGLSGREQYF TGTGCCAGCAGCCCTATCCCGGGACTGAGTGGGAGAGAGCAGTACTTC
. TRBJ2-2 . TRBV27 CASGRELFF TGTGCCAGCGGGAGGGAGCTGTTTTTT
. TRBJ2-3 . TRBV13 CASSSRRVVTDTQYF TGTGCCAGCAGCTCCAGGCGGGTTGTAACAGATACGCAGTATTTT
. TRBJ2-1 . TRBV30 CAWSVGGGRNEQFF TGTGCCTGGAGTGTAGGTGGGGGGCGCAATGAGCAGTTCTTC
. TRBJ1-1 . TRBV30 CAWSTTRTGHQNTEAFF TGTGCCTGGAGTACTACGAGGACGGGACACCAGAACACTGAAGCTTTCTTT
. TRBJ2-7 . TRBV2 CASGDSYEQYF TGTGCCAGCGGAGACTCCTACGAGCAGTACTTC
. TRBJ2-5 . TRBV27 CASSRLESQETQYF TGTGCCAGCAGCCGCCTTGAGAGTCAAGAGACCCAGTACTTC
. TRBJ1-2 . TRBV4-1 CASSQDSRQNYGYTF TGCGCCAGCAGCCAAGATTCGAGGCAAAACTATGGCTACACCTTC
TRBD2 TRBJ2-5 . TRBV7-2 CASSFPGGPGLGETQYF TGTGCCAGCAGCTTTCCGGGGGGGCCAGGGTTAGGAGAGACCCAGTACTTC
. TRBJ2-7 . TRBV5-6 CASSFWGGFTYEQYF TGTGCCAGCAGCTTTTGGGGCGGGTTTACCTACGAGCAGTACTTC
. TRBJ1-3 few TRBV6-5 CASGDSVFSGNTIYF TGTGCCAGCGGAGACAGTGTTTTCTCTGGAAACACCATATATTTT
. TRBJ2-3 once TRBV27 CASSYHTQYF TGTGCCAGCAGTTACCATACGCAGTATTTT
TRBD1 TRBJ2-7 . TRBV29-1 CSVEGTDSSYEQYF TGCAGCGTTGAGGGGACAGACAGCTCCTACGAGCAGTACTTC
. TRBJ2-1 . TRBV29-1 CSGGSYNEQFF TGCAGCGGGGGTTCCTACAATGAGCAGTTCTTC